This entry is about one T cell receptor (beta chain). Its specificity is not known. This record belongs to a study of T cell responses to AZD1222 COVID-19 vaccine. Study-level information: Second doses at about 4 or about 12 weeks were pooled. Findings and caveats of the study: Spike-spanning, vaccine-associated CD4 TCRs were dominant at 160-218 and 743-854. After the peak T cell response, and only then, were repertoires sampled.

Repertoires were generated with immunoSEQ multiplex PCR, while TCRdb's copy carries only in-frame clones and drops some. Seen here are fewer than 150,000 clones, roughly 92% observed once, and the top ten hold 0.91%. The CDR3 is made up of 17 amino acids. V was clipped by 0 bases and J by 2 bases, with 14 bases between them. Germline lookup yields CDR1 LGHNA and CDR2 YNFKEQ. This receptor was identified in an adult in good health. The gene calls are TRBV4-2 and TRBJ1-3; D is unresolved. This sample comprised peripheral blood, obtained on day 0 of AZD1222 vaccination. The chain's CDR3 is CASSQDQGPRTGNTIYF. The CDR3 nucleotides are TGTGCCAGCAGCCAAGATCAAGGGCCCCGGACTGGAAACACCATATATTTT.